Shown below are 26 T cell receptor beta chains from a single sample sequenced in a study of T-cell reconstitution after alpha-beta-depleted transplantation in children. As it was prepared, the TCRbeta library received unique molecular identifiers. One entry per CDR3 protein results from TCRdb running MiXCR on the PCR reads. Of roughly 490,000 distinct CDR3 sequences detected, 10% to 12% appear once; the ten largest clones hold 11% to 15%. The sample here was PBMCs, mostly from graft donor cells, taken 180 days after TCRalphabeta/CD19-depleted stem cell transplant. The receptors originated from a female patient aged 2 to 10 who had a stem cell transplant for aplastic anemia, so the T cells may come from the graft donor.

The chain is built from TRBV20-1 and TRBJ2-5; no definite D call. CDR3 size: 16 residues. V was trimmed by 3 bases and J by 4 bases, leaving 21 bases between them. The germline gives CDR1 DFQATT, CDR2 SNEGSKA (reference sequence). Written as DNA, the CDR3 is TGCAGTGCTAGGCGGCCCTTTTTAAAAGTAGGAGAGACCCAGTACTTC. Translation gives CSARRPFLKVGETQYF.

This clonotype was found a few times. The gene calls are TRBV20-1 and TRBJ2-7, with a possible D match to TRBD1 (6 bases). Germline V gene data show CDR1 as DFQATT and CDR2 as SNEGSKA (reference sequence). The CDR3 runs to 14 residues. V lost 5 bases, J lost 0 bases, and 14 bases lay in between. CDR3 bases: TGCAGTGCTGCTGACAGGTACAGCTCCTACGAGCAGTACTTC. Protein sequence: CSAADRYSSYEQYF.

In its sample, this clonotype was seen many times. The genes are TRBV7-2 and TRBJ2-5, with TRBD1 matching 11 bases. Germline CDR1 reads SGHTA; CDR2 reads FQGNSA. V gave up 7 bases and J gave up 0 bases; unmatched junction bases: 4. The CDR3 length is 15 residues. CDR3 coding DNA: TGTGCCAGCAACAGGGGACAGGGGGACCAAGAGACCCAGTACTTC. It is translated as CASNRGQGDQETQYF. Full variable domain (rest looked up from reference TRBV7-2 and TRBJ2-5): GAGVSQSPSNKVTEKGKDVELRCDPISGHTALYWYRQSLGQGLEFLIYFQGNSAPDKSGLPSDRFSAERTGGSVSTLTIQRTQQEDSAVYLCASNRGQGDQETQYFGPGTRLLVL.

Only a few counts were recorded for this clonotype. This chain links TRBV10-3 with TRBJ2-3; tentatively, D is TRBD1 or TRBD2 (6 bases each). This CDR3 has 15 residues. V was shortened by 2 bases and J by 4 bases, with 13 bases between the two germline ends. Germline V gives CDR1 ENHRY, CDR2 SYGVKD. The CDR3: CAISETLGGPDTQYF. The CDR3 DNA reads as TGTGCCATCAGTGAGACCCTAGGGGGGCCAGATACGCAGTATTTT.

This clonotype appeared a few times. The chain couples TRBV4-3 to TRBJ2-7; D is ambiguous. Between the trimmed V and J ends, which lost 0 bases and 1 base, there was a span of 19 bases. This CDR3 spans 18 amino acids. The germline gives CDR1 LGHNA, CDR2 YSLEER. The CDR3 spells CASSQDWVGRMGSYEQYF. The CDR3 DNA reads TGCGCCAGCAGCCAAGATTGGGTCGGCCGGATGGGATCCTACGAGCAGTACTTC.

This clonotype was counted only a few times. The rearrangement joins TRBV7-2 to TRBJ2-3; 7 bases match TRBD2. V lost 2 bases to trimming and J lost 3 bases; unmatched junction nucleotides: 8. Germline CDR1 reads SGHTA; CDR2 reads FQGNSA. The length of the CDR3 is 16 residues. The CDR3 loop is CASSLKETSLTDTQYF. For the CDR3, the DNA is TGTGCCAGCAGCTTAAAAGAGACTAGCCTAACAGATACGCAGTATTTT.

A few counts support this clonotype. This chain connects TRBV27 to TRBJ1-1, with 9 bases fitting TRBD1. The CDR3 is made up of 14 amino acids. After removal of 5 bases from V and 5 bases from J, the junction contained 6 bases not matched to a gene. Germline V CDR1 and CDR2: MNHEY, SMNVEV (reference sequence). This chain's CDR3 is CASSPHRGQTEAFF. As DNA, the CDR3 is TGTGCCAGCAGTCCTCACAGGGGGCAAACTGAAGCTTTCTTT.

This clonotype was found many times. V usage is TRBV20-1 and J usage is TRBJ2-5; 11 nucleotides align to TRBD1. The CDR3 loop spans 14 amino acids. The germline CDR1 and CDR2 sequences are DFQATT and SNEGSKA (reference sequence). V dropped 3 bases and J dropped 3; count of bases not matched to a gene: 3. CDR3 sequence (DNA): TGCAGTGCTAGCCGGGACAGGGGGAAAGAGACCCAGTACTTC. Amino acid sequence: CSASRDRGKETQYF.

This clonotype was recorded a few times. This chain connects TRBV7-6 to TRBJ2-5; possible D gene TRBD2, 5 bases. This CDR3 comprises 15 residues. The V end lost 0 bases, the J end lost 5 bases, and 13 bases lay between the germline ends. The germline V gene has CDR1 SGHVS and CDR2 FNYEAQ. CDR3 DNA: TGTGCCAGCAGCTTAGCGCAGATAGCGCCGGAGACCCAGTACTTC. Translated, it gives CASSLAQIAPETQYF.

The chain recombines TRBV9 with TRBJ1-5; TRBD1 matches 7 bases. This CDR3 is built from 13 residues. CDR1 is SGDLS, CDR2 YYNGEE, per germline. V trimming: 1 base; J trimming: 7 bases; junction bases outside the gene matches: 2. The CDR3 loop reads CASSVRGGQPQHF. For the CDR3, the DNA is TGTGCCAGCAGCGTAAGAGGGGGCCAGCCCCAGCATTTT.

The chain has TRBV29-1 and TRBJ2-4, with D possibly being TRBD2 (5 bases). V gave up 4 bases and J gave up 1 base, with 11 bases separating them. In germline, CDR1 is SQVTM, CDR2 ANQGSEA. The CDR3 runs to 14 residues. The CDR3 bases are TGCAGCGTTGTGTTCGGGATTGCCAAAAACATTCAGTACTTC. It specifies CSVVFGIAKNIQYF.

This chain joins TRBV15 and TRBJ1-2; D not resolved. Germline CDR1 is LNHNV and CDR2 is YYDKDF (reference sequence). The V end lost 0 bases, the J end lost 4 bases, and 12 bases lay between the germline ends. This CDR3 has 15 amino acids. CDR3 coding DNA: TGTGCCACCAGCAGAGATAAGGATAGTATCTATGGCTACACCTTC. Translating it yields CATSRDKDSIYGYTF.

The table lists this clonotype with a few counts. The chain is built from TRBV18 and TRBJ1-1; TRBD1 might be the D (6 bases). The CDR3 loop spans 14 amino acids. V was trimmed by 4 bases and J by 4 bases, leaving 13 bases between them. From germline, CDR1 is KGHSH and CDR2 LQKENI. This CDR3 reads CASSLGGEATEAFF. The CDR3, as DNA: TGTGCCAGCTCACTTGGGGGCGAAGCCACTGAAGCTTTCTTT.

This chain joins TRBV7-2 and TRBJ2-4; TRBD2 agrees at 7 bases. The junction had 4 bases not matched to a gene; V was cut back by 2 bases and J by 3 bases. Per germline, CDR1 SGHTA and CDR2 FQGNSA. The CDR3 covers 15 residues. CDR3 nucleotides: TGTGCCAGCAGCTTAATGTTAGCGGGCAAAAACATTCAGTACTTC. It encodes CASSLMLAGKNIQYF.

In its sample, this clonotype was seen many times. The V gene is TRBV5-1, the J gene TRBJ2-1; 8 bases match TRBD2. V shed 2 bases, J shed 9 bases, and the junction held 10 bases outside the gene matches. The CDR3 extends over 15 amino acids. The V gene's germline CDR1 is SGHRS and CDR2 YFSETQ. The CDR3 protein is CASSLKGAGEGEQFF. The CDR3 coding sequence is TGCGCCAGCAGCTTAAAAGGAGCGGGAGAGGGTGAGCAGTTCTTC.

This clonotype was seen many times. The J gene is TRBJ2-7, the V gene TRBV4-2, with TRBD1 identical over 7 bases. Per the germline V gene, CDR1 is LGHNA and CDR2 is YNFKEQ. CDR3 length: 14 amino acids. With 3 bases clipped from V and 2 bases from J, the junction kept 4 bases outside the gene matches. Here the CDR3 DNA reads TGTGCCAGCAGCCAGAGGGGACAGCCCTACGAGCAGTACTTC. It codes for CASSQRGQPYEQYF.

This clonotype was recorded many times. V gene TRBV20-1 combines with J gene TRBJ1-1, with D perhaps TRBD1 (6 bases). This CDR3 contains 16 residues. Germline CDR1 and CDR2: DFQATT and SNEGSKA (reference sequence). Trimming stripped 0 bases from V and 4 bases from J, with 18 bases between. CDR3 DNA sequence: TGCAGTGCTAGAGATGTAAAGGGGGGGTCGGGCACTGAAGCTTTCTTT. Protein sequence: CSARDVKGGSGTEAFF.

The genes are TRBV6-5 and TRBJ2-5; D is perhaps TRBD1 or TRBD2 (5 bases each). Trimming left V 1 base short and J 4 bases short, with 16 bases between. CDR1 is MNHEY, CDR2 SVGAGI, per germline. This CDR3 comprises 16 residues. The CDR3 protein is CASSYYGTVAGETQYF. CDR3 sequence (DNA): TGTGCCAGCAGTTACTACGGGACGGTGGCGGGAGAGACCCAGTACTTC.

This clonotype occurred a few times. The V call is TRBV12-3 or TRBV12-4, the J call TRBJ2-5; the D call may be TRBD1 or TRBD2 (5 bases each). The CDR3 length is 14 residues. Trimming removed 10 bases from V and 4 bases from J, with 19 bases in between. The CDR3 here is CATRRGGAAETQYF. CDR3 nucleotide sequence: TGTGCCACCCGTCGGGGTGGGGCGGCAGAGACCCAGTACTTC.

In its sample, this clonotype was seen a few times. This sequence joins TRBV28 and TRBJ2-1, with a tentative D call TRBD2 (5 bases). Trimming pared 1 base from V and 10 bases from J, leaving 8 bases between. Germline values: CDR1 MDHEN, CDR2 SYDVKM. The CDR3 totals 12 residues. The CDR3 DNA reads TGTGCCAGCAGTTTATACCCGGGGGAGCAGTTCTTC. Translating gives CASSLYPGEQFF.

The chain couples TRBV25-1 to TRBJ2-6, with 11 bases identical to TRBD1. The CDR3 runs 20 residues. The ends lost 3 bases at V and 4 bases at J; junction bases unmatched: 14. Germline assignment: CDR1 MGHDK and CDR2 SYGVNS. The CDR3 reads CASSERGTGGVWPGANVLTF. CDR3 in DNA: TGTGCCAGCAGTGAGCGCGGGACAGGGGGTGTCTGGCCGGGGGCCAACGTCCTGACTTTC.

The CDR3, as DNA: TGTGCCACCAGTGATCGAGACAGGGGTGATCTAGATACGCAGTATTTT. Protein product: CATSDRDRGDLDTQYF. J is TRBJ2-3 and V is TRBV24-1; TRBD1 matches 8 bases. Germline V gene data show CDR1 as KGHDR and CDR2 as SFDVKD. V lost 3 bases and J lost 5; bases outside the gene matches: 9. This CDR3 comprises 16 residues.

This clonotype was seen repeatedly, ten times or more. The genes are TRBV28 and TRBJ2-1; 9 nucleotides agree with TRBD2. The V segment lost 6 bases and the J segment 8 bases; nucleotides outside the gene matches: 11. Germline CDR1 is MDHEN and CDR2 is SYDVKM. This CDR3 comprises 15 residues. In DNA form, the CDR3 reads TGTGCCAGCAGCCCCGGGACTAGCTGGGTGGATGAGCAGTTCTTC. As protein: CASSPGTSWVDEQFF.

This CDR3 is CASSFNEGVSAFF. The CDR3 DNA sequence: TGTGCCAGCAGCTTCAATGAGGGGGTGTCCGCTTTCTTT. The chain couples TRBV7-9 to TRBJ1-1, with a weak D call TRBD1 (6 bases). The germline gives CDR1 SEHNR, CDR2 FQNEAQ (reference sequence). CDR3 length: 13 residues. The V gene lost 3 bases and the J gene lost 11 bases, with 16 bases spanning the gap.

This clonotype was seen a few times. The gene calls are TRBV6-2 or TRBV6-3 and TRBJ2-7, with D possibly TRBD2 on 5 matching bases. Per the germline V gene, CDR1 is MNHEY and CDR2 is SVGEGT. V was trimmed by 7 bases and J by 1 base, leaving 17 bases between them. The CDR3 spans 15 residues. CDR3 DNA: TGTGCCAGCACCAGTGGACTGCTCGTTTCCTACGAGCAGTACGTC. It yields the protein CASTSGLLVSYEQYV.

This clonotype came up a few times. The chain combines TRBV14 with TRBJ1-3; no firm D call. The CDR3 is made up of 15 amino acids. Trimming stripped 1 base from V and 3 bases from J, with 10 bases between. Germline values: CDR1 SGHDN, CDR2 FVKESK. This chain's CDR3 is CASSQAGFLGNTIYF. The CDR3 region has the DNA TGTGCCAGCAGCCAAGCGGGATTTCTTGGAAACACCATATATTTT.